The rows below give T cell receptor beta chains drawn from one sample of a study of blood T cell repertoires in COVID-19. TCRdb's table, derived via immunoSEQ multiplex PCR, lists solely in-frame clones and lacks some. The data contain more than 95,000 clones, over 70% of them seen just once; the ten biggest clones take up 3.8%. The sequenced sample was peripheral blood. Source of these receptors: a woman in her fifties or sixties with acute or convalescent COVID-19. The CDR3 runs from the conserved cysteine through the conserved F or W. The D gene is left open where the match is weak. Clone sizes are given selectively: once, few, many, or a class where the clone is expanded.

>NA|TRBV29-1|NA|TRBJ2-3
TGCAGCGTTGTTGAACTAGTAGAGCGAACGCAGTATTTT
CSVVELVERTQYF
>NA|TRBV3-1/TRBV3-2|NA|TRBJ2-1
TGTGCCAGCAGCCAAGGCCGGGGAAGCTCCTACAATGAGCAGTTCTTC
CASSQGRGSSYNEQFF
>NA|TRBV29-1|NA|TRBJ1-3
TGCAGCGTTGCCGCGGGAACCGGCTCTGGAAACACCATATATTTT
CSVAAGTGSGNTIYF
>NA|TRBV27|TRBD1|TRBJ2-7
TGTGCCAGCAGTCGGACAGGGACTTCCTACGAGCAGTACTTC
CASSRTGTSYEQYF
>once|TRBV7-2|NA|TRBJ2-7
TGTGCCAGCAGAAGCTCAGGTAATCGGCGCGAGCAGTACTTC
CASRSSGNRREQYF
>NA|TRBV19|TRBD2|TRBJ2-7
TGTGCCAGTAGTTCTAGCGGGAGGATTAGGCAGTACTTC
CASSSSGRIRQYF
>few|TRBV19|NA|TRBJ2-7
TGTGCCAGTAGTAGGGGCTTCTACGAGCAGTACTTC
CASSRGFYEQYF
>NA|TRBV7-9|NA|TRBJ1-6
TGTGCCAGCAGCTCCTCGGACACGTCGAATTCGCCCCTCCACTTT
CASSSSDTSNSPLHF
>NA|TRBV7-3|NA|TRBJ2-1
TGTGCCAGCAGCCAGGATAATTTGTCCAATGAGCAGTTCTTC
CASSQDNLSNEQFF
>NA|TRBV6-5|TRBD1|TRBJ1-3
TGTGCCAGCAGAGTAGGACAGGGCCCTGGAAACACCATATATTTT
CASRVGQGPGNTIYF
>NA|TRBV3-1/TRBV3-2|TRBD2|TRBJ2-2
TGTGCCAGCGTACTAGCGGGAGGAGCCGGGGAGCTGTTTTTT
CASVLAGGAGELFF
>NA|TRBV7-9|NA|TRBJ1-2
TGTGCCAGCAGCTTAGCGACAGAGAACTATGGCTACACCTTC
CASSLATENYGYTF
>NA|TRBV28|NA|TRBJ1-4
TGTGCCAGCACCCAGGCGGGGTCAACTAATGAAAAACTGTTTTTT
CASTQAGSTNEKLFF
>NA|TRBV2|TRBD2|TRBJ2-7
TGTGCCAGCAGTGCCGGGGGGATTCCGTTCTACGAGCAGTACTTC
CASSAGGIPFYEQYF
>many|TRBV2|NA|TRBJ1-3
TGTGCCAGCACCTACTCCCCTGGAAACACCATATATTTT
CASTYSPGNTIYF
>NA|TRBV6-5|NA|TRBJ2-3
TGTGCCAGCAGCCAAAAAACCAGGGAATCAGATACGCAGTATTTT
CASSQKTRESDTQYF
>NA|TRBV6-5|NA|TRBJ2-7
TGTGCCAGCAGTTACCCAGGAACGATAGAGCAGTACTTC
CASSYPGTIEQYF
>NA|TRBV7-9|NA|TRBJ1-2
TGTGCCAGCAGCTTCCAGGAGGGCACTGGGGGCTACACCTTC
CASSFQEGTGGYTF
>NA|TRBV2|NA|TRBJ1-4
TGTGCCAGCAGTGGTTATTCAGGGGCTGCAACTAATGAAAAACTGTTTTTT
CASSGYSGAATNEKLFF
>NA|TRBV28|NA|TRBJ1-6
TGTGCCAGCAGTTTTGCGCTAGGGGGGGGCCAAGCTTATTCACCCCTCCACTTT
CASSFALGGGQAYSPLHF
>NA|TRBV2|TRBD2|TRBJ2-3
TGTGCCAGCAGGCGACTAGCGGGTGGGGGGGATACGCAGTATTTT
CASRRLAGGGDTQYF
>NA|TRBV5-1|NA|TRBJ2-5
TGCGCCAGCAGTCGTCCGGGAGCCCAAGAGACCCAGTACTTC
CASSRPGAQETQYF
>NA|TRBV29-1|NA|TRBJ2-7
TGCAGCGTTGCACTGGCGGGTGCCTCCTACGAGCAGTACTTC
CSVALAGASYEQYF
>once|TRBV29-1|TRBD1|TRBJ1-5
TGCAGCGTTGGGACAGGGGATCAGCCCCAGCATTTT
CSVGTGDQPQHF
>once|TRBV19|TRBD2|TRBJ2-2
TGTGCCAGTACCCCCTTTAGCGGGTGGGACACCGGGGAGCTGTTTTTT
CASTPFSGWDTGELFF
>NA|TRBV11-2|TRBD1|TRBJ2-2
TGTGCCAGCAGCCCCGACAGGGGCTACCGCCCTGGGGAGCTGTTTTTT
CASSPDRGYRPGELFF
>NA|TRBV7-2|TRBD1|TRBJ1-3
TGTGCCAGCAGCACCGGGACAGGGGGCTCCTCTGGAAACACCATATATTTT
CASSTGTGGSSGNTIYF
>NA|TRBV5-1|NA|TRBJ1-1
TGCGCCAGCTCCACCTACGGACAAAACACTGAAGCTTTCTTT
CASSTYGQNTEAFF
>NA|TRBV5-4|NA|TRBJ2-7
TGTGCCAGCAGCTTGGTCGACAGCTCCTACGAGCAGTACTTC
CASSLVDSSYEQYF
>NA|TRBV4-1|TRBD2|TRBJ2-3
TGCGCCAGCAGCCAACTACTAGCGGGAGATGTAGATACGCAGTATTTT
CASSQLLAGDVDTQYF
>NA|TRBV5-6|NA|TRBJ1-1
TGTGCCAGCAGTCTTGACTTGAAACTCACTGAAGCTTTCTTT
CASSLDLKLTEAFF
>NA|TRBV19|NA|TRBJ2-5
TGTGCCAGTAGGGGCCCTATCCAAGAGACCCAGTACTTC
CASRGPIQETQYF
>NA|TRBV15|NA|TRBJ1-1
TGTGCCACCAGCAGAGATAAGGGACAGAACACTGAAGCTTTCTTT
CATSRDKGQNTEAFF
>NA|TRBV9|TRBD1|TRBJ1-4
TGTGCCAGCAGTTTAACAGGGGGCGCTTCGGGAGAAAAACTGTTTTTT
CASSLTGGASGEKLFF
>NA|TRBV2|TRBD2|TRBJ2-5
TGTGCCAGCAGGGGGGCTAGCGGGAGAGCAGAGACCCAGTACTTC
CASRGASGRAETQYF
>few|TRBV4-1|TRBD2|TRBJ2-1
TGCGCCAGCAGGCTGTTTGCGGGAGAGTACAATGAGCAGTTCTTC
CASRLFAGEYNEQFF
>NA|TRBV14|TRBD1|TRBJ1-1
TGTGCCAGCAGCCGCATTACAGGGGACACTGAAGCTTTCTTT
CASSRITGDTEAFF
>once|TRBV13|TRBD2|TRBJ2-2
TGTGCCAGCAGCTTGGGACTACCGAACACCGGGGAGCTGTTTTTT
CASSLGLPNTGELFF
>NA|TRBV4-1|TRBD1|TRBJ2-3
TGCGCCAGCAGCCCTTCGGACAGGAACGGACCAGATACGCAGTATTTT
CASSPSDRNGPDTQYF
>NA|TRBV18|TRBD2|TRBJ2-1
TGTGCCAGCTCACCCCCTAGCGGGAGATACAATGAGCAGTTCTTC
CASSPPSGRYNEQFF
>NA|TRBV28|NA|TRBJ2-7
TGTGCCAGCAGTTCTACGGGGAACTACGAGCAGTACTTC
CASSSTGNYEQYF
>NA|TRBV6-1|NA|TRBJ2-1
TGTGCCAGCAGTGATGGTGCCGGGATTGAGCAGTTCTTC
CASSDGAGIEQFF
>NA|TRBV9|NA|TRBJ2-3
TGTGCCAGCAGCGTACTAAGCACAGATACGCAGTATTTT
CASSVLSTDTQYF
>NA|TRBV5-1|TRBD2|TRBJ2-7
TGCGCCAGCAGCTTGGGGCTAGCGGGAGGGTACGAGCAGTACTTC
CASSLGLAGGYEQYF
>NA|TRBV6-5|NA|TRBJ1-2
TGTGCCAGCAGTTCCAGCTCAGGGGTGGGCTACACCTTC
CASSSSSGVGYTF
>NA|TRBV30|NA|TRBJ1-1
TGTGCCTGGAGTGTCTTAGCTGAAGCTTTCTTT
CAWSVLAEAFF
>NA|TRBV23-1|NA|TRBJ2-5
TGCGCCCCGGGAGTTACGGAAAAGACCCAGTACTTC
CAPGVTEKTQYF
>NA|TRBV29-1|TRBD2|TRBJ2-2
TGCAGCGTTGCCCCCGGCGGCGGGAGTATCGGGGAGCTGTTTTTT
CSVAPGGGSIGELFF